The entry that follows covers one T cell receptor beta chain sequence. Clones were read by immunoSEQ multiplex PCR, and TCRdb kept only the in-frame ones, dropping some. The repertoire has approximately 50,000 clones, around 79% of them found once; the top ten carry under 30%. These data are taken from a study of blood T cell repertoires in COVID-19. V was pared by 0 bases and J by 8 bases, with 6 bases of the junction left unmatched. Germline CDR1 MNHEY, CDR2 SVGAGI. The CDR3 has 15 residues. The V gene is TRBV6-5, the J gene TRBJ2-1, with 8 positions matching TRBD2. The sequencing input was peripheral blood. The TCR was taken from a man aged 65 to 79 with acute or convalescent COVID-19. In nucleotides, the CDR3 is TGTGCCAGCAGTTACTCTGGGACTAGTAACTATGAGCAGTTCTTC. Protein sequence: CASSYSGTSNYEQFF.